The clone carrying this TCR beta chain was counted a few times. Antigen: not known. These data come from a study of identical twins. Whole-study findings and limits: Twin pairs' shared out-of-frame alpha sequences were enriched in low generation probability. Cross-sectional statistics, not tracking of the same donors, supported the conclusions.

Per the germline V gene, CDR1 is MDHEN and CDR2 is SYDVKM. Trimming took off 1 base at V and 2 bases at J, with 9 bases between the two ends. The CDR3 covers 15 residues. TCRdb independently ran MiXCR on the 5' RACE reads; one entry per CDR3 protein. The data contain 1.5 million or so distinct CDR3 sequences, about 30% of them singletons. V usage is TRBV28 and J usage is TRBJ2-1; D may be TRBD2 (6 bases). The sequence was obtained from a newborn girl in good health. Sample: cord blood. This chain's CDR3 is CASSLLEGTYNEQFF. The DNA of the CDR3 is TGTGCCAGCAGTTTATTGGAGGGCACCTACAATGAGCAGTTCTTC.